This T cell receptor beta chain emerged from a study of cytomegalovirus exposure and HLA in healthy donors. Whole-study context: The same platform as the approximately 670 first-cohort repertoires was used for the 90 to 150 validation repertoires, a later analysis reported.

Regarding the study as a whole: High specificity and sensitivity for cytomegalovirus status were reported for the classifier. Usually a TCR sequence was rare, but some public TCRs were found in many donors.

Donors came from a validation cohort of approximately 110 subjects, distinct from the first 666-subject cohort. TCRdb's copy holds only in-frame clones and misses some; the assay was immunoSEQ multiplex PCR. Of 60,000 or so clones in the sample, roughly 94% are singletons; the top ten hold 2% to 2.5%. V lost 1 base and J lost 6, with 7 bases in between. This CDR3 is 13 amino acids long. From germline, CDR1 is MNHNS and CDR2 SASEGT. A note on this clone: Its antigen is unknown.

The rearrangement links TRBV6-1 to TRBJ1-5; no clear D gene. The sequencing sample was made of PBMCs. The receptor was isolated from a young man in good health and CMV-seronegative. The CDR3 sequence: CASSEEGGQPQHF. The CDR3 DNA sequence: TGTGCCAGCAGTGAAGAAGGAGGTCAGCCCCAGCATTTT.